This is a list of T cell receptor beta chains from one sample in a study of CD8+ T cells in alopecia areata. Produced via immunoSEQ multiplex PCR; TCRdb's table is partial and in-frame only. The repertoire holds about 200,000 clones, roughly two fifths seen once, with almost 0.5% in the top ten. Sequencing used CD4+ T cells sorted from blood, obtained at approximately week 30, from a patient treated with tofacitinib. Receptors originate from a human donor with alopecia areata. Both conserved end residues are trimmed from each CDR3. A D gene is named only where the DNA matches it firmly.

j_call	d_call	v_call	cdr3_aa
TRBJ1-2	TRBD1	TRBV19	ASSTGQDWT
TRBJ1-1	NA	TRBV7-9	ASSLASTEAF
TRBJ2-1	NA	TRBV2	ASSVERASYNEQF
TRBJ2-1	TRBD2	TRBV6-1	ASGWTSWGEQF
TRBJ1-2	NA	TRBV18	ASSPMERNYGYT
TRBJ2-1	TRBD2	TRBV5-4	ASSLGVLAGDEQF
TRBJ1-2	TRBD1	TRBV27	ASSWDRTYGYT
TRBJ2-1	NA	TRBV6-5	ASRGWNEQF
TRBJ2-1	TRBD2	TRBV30	ARTSGRGYSRNEQF
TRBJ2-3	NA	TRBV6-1	ASSEGTWLDTQY
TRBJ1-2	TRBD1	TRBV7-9	ASSLSGTVGGYT
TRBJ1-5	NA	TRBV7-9	ASSGGDSNQPQH
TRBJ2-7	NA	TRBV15	ATKIDKGAPEQY
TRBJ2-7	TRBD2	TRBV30	AWSKRGAPGDEQY
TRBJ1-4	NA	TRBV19	ASSNRSEKLF
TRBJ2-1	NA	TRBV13	ASSLDNNEQF
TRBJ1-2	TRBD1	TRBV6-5	ASSPRWGQAVYT
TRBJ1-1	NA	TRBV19	ASSIGENTEAF
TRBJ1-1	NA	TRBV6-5	ASRDGQTNTEAF
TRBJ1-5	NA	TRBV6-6	ASSYRESNQPQH
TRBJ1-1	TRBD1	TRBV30	AWSQATGVWRTEAF
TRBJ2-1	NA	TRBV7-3	ASSFSGRDNEQF
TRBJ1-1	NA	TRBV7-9	ASGTSGGRNTEAF
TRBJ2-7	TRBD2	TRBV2	ASRDLAVSYEQY
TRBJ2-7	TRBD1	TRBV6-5	ASSLDRESYEQY
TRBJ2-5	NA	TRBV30	AWSRGGLRETQY
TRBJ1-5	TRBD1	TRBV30	AWSIGTGRNQPQH
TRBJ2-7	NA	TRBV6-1	ATVIDSLDEQY
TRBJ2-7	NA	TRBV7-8	ASSLRPYEQY
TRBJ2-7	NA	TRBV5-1	ASSVTGNYEQY
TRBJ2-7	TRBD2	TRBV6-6	ASSRSGGSYEQY
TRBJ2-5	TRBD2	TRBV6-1	ASSETSGTPRIQY
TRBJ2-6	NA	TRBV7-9	ASSLRTGNGANVLT
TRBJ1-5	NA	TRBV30	AWSVPGAQPQH
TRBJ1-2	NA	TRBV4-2	ASSRDGDGYGYT
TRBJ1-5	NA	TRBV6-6	ASSRQVRQPQH
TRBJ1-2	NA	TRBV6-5	ASSSTRGQVNGYT
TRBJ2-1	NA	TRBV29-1	SIPRGGGTRSRHEQF
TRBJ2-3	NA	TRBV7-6	ASSPGGQY
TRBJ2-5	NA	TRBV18	ASSPPVLETQY
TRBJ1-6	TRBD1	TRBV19	ASSLDRVNSPLH
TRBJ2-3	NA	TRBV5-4	ASSSTRGAETDTQY
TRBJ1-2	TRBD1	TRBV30	AWSSTGVGDYGYT
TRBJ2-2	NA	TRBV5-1	ASSLVAGANTGELF
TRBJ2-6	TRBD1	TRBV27	ASSPTTGGIPGANVLT
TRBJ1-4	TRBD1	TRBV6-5	ASSYGGQGGEKLF
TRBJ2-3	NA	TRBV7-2	ASSYWTASTDTQY
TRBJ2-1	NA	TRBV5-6	ASSLRGMANEQF
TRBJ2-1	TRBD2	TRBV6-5	ASSPQAGVYNEQF
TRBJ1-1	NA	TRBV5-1	ASSDDLAEAF
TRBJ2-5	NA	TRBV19	ASSNRDTQETQY
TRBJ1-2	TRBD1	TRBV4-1	ASSQAVDRGGGYT
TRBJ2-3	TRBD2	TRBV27	ASRPLGSGVTDTQY
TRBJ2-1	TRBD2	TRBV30	AWSLGWGGLATYNEQF
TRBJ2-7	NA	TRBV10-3	AISESGQGAYEQY
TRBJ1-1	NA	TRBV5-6	ASSLYGLTTRAF
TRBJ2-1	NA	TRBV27	ASSLSRGYNEQF
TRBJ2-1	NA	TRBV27	ASRRTRLDEQF